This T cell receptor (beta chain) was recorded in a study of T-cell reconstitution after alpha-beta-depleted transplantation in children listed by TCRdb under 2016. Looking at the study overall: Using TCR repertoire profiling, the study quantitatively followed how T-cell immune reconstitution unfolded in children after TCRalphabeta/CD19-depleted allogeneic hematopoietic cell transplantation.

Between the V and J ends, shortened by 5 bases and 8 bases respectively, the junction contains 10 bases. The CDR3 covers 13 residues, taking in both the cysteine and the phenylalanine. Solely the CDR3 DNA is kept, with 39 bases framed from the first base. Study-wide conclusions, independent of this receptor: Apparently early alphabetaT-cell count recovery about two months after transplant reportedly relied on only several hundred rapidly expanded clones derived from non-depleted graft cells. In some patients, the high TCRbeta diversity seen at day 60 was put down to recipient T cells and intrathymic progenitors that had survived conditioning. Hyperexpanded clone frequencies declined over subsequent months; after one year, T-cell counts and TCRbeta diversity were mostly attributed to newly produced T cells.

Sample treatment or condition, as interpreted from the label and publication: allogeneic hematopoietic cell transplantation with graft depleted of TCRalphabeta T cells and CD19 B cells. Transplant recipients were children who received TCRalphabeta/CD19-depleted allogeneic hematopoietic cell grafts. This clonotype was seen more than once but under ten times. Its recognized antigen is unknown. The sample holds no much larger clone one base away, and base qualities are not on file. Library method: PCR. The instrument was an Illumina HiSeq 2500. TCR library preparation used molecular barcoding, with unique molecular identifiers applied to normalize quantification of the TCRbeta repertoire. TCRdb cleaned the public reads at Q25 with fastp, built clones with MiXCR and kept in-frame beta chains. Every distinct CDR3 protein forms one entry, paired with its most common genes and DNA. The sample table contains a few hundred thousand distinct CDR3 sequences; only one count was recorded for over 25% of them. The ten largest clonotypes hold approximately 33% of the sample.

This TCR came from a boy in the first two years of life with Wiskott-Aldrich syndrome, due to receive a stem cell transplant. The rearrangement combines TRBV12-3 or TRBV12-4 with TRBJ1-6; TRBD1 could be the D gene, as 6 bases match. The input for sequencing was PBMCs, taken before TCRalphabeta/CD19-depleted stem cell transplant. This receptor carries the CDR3 CASSGGTYSPLHF. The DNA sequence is TGTGCCAGCAGTGGGGGCACATATTCACCCCTCCACTTT.